This T cell receptor (beta chain) came from a study of T cell changes during pregnancy in multiple sclerosis. Germline V CDR1 and CDR2: MDHEN, SYDVKM. V was cut by 10 bases and J by 4 bases, with 16 bases left in between. This CDR3 spans 13 amino acids. TCRdb's table, derived via immunoSEQ multiplex PCR, lists solely in-frame clones and lacks some. Among about 120,000 clones listed, 93% were seen once. The rearrangement joins TRBV28 to TRBJ2-5, with D perhaps matching TRBD2 (6 bases). The sequenced sample was peripheral blood, obtained before pregnancy. The origin of this receptor is a female donor with multiple sclerosis, enrolled in a pregnancy study. The CDR3 here is CATTRDSRETQYF. CDR3 sequence (DNA): TGTGCCACCACGAGGGACTCCCGAGAGACCCAGTACTTC. Drawing the rest from reference TRBV28 and TRBJ2-5, the complete variable domain is DVKVTQSSRYLVKRTGEKVFLECVQDMDHENMFWYRQDPGLGLRLIYFSYDVKMKEKGDIPEGYSVSREKKERFSLILESASTNQTSMYLCATTRDSRETQYFGPGTRLLVL.